What follows are 19 T cell receptor beta chains derived from one specimen sequenced in a study of shared clonotypes between healthy human individuals. Data came from immunoSEQ multiplex PCR; TCRdb stores just in-frame clones and leaves some out. Of about 1.9 million clones listed, 93% are singletons. The naive CD8 fraction comprised CD45RO-negative cells positively selected for CCR7 and excluded terminally differentiated effector memory CD45RA+ cells. The sequenced sample was naive CD8+ T cells from PBMCs. Receptor source: a young man in good health. Some clones in this sample may be carry-over from other donors' samples.

The J gene is TRBJ2-5, the V gene TRBV6-1; 9 bases map to TRBD1. Looked up from germline, CDR1 is MNHNS and CDR2 is SASEGT. This CDR3 is 16 amino acids long. With 4 bases clipped from V and 5 bases from J, the junction kept 11 bases outside the gene matches. CDR3 residues: CASSGEHRGLGETQYF. Written as DNA, the CDR3 is TGTGCCAGCAGTGGGGAGCACAGGGGGCTCGGGGAGACCCAGTACTTC.

This sequence joins TRBV15 and TRBJ2-5, with 14 bases aligning to TRBD2. The CDR3 is 15 amino acids. Trimming at V came to 5 bases and at J to 5 bases, leaving 4 bases not matched to a gene. Germline V gene sequence: CDR1 LNHNV, CDR2 YYDKDF (reference sequence). The CDR3 sequence: CATSATSGRAETQYF. The CDR3 nucleotides read TGTGCCACCAGCGCGACTAGCGGGAGGGCGGAGACCCAGTACTTC.

In its sample, this clone was seen a few times. This chain links TRBV4-1 with TRBJ1-4, with D uncertain. Trimming pared 1 base from V and 8 bases from J, leaving 8 bases between. The CDR3 spans 13 residues. The germline V gene encodes CDR1 MGHRA and CDR2 YSYEKL. The CDR3 bases are TGCGCCAGCAGCCAAGGTCCCGGGGAAAAACTGTTTTTT. This encodes CASSQGPGEKLFF.

For the CDR3, the DNA is TGTGCCAGCAGTGATTGGGGCTCCGAGAGGGTAGAGACCCAGTACTTC. Translation gives CASSDWGSERVETQYF. V and J are TRBV6-1 and TRBJ2-5; D is perhaps TRBD1 or TRBD2 (5 bases each). The germline CDR1 and CDR2 sequences are MNHNS and SASEGT. This CDR3 has 16 residues. Trimming pared 3 bases from V and 4 bases from J, leaving 18 bases between.

Concerning this clone itself: This CDR3 is also generated by other DNA sequences in the sample. V usage is TRBV4-1 and J usage is TRBJ2-7; D might be TRBD1 (6 bases). The CDR3 extends over 13 amino acids. The germline V and J ends were trimmed by 3 bases and 4 bases, with 10 bases remaining between them. Germline V CDR1 and CDR2: MGHRA, YSYEKL. The CDR3 loop reads CASSQRTDYEQYF. The CDR3 DNA follows: TGCGCCAGCAGCCAGCGGACAGATTACGAGCAGTACTTC.

This rearrangement joins TRBV23-1 to TRBJ1-5, with TRBD1 matching 7 bases. TRBV23-1 is classed as an ORF, of uncertain function. V was clipped by 3 bases and J by 7 bases; unmatched bases: 21. The CDR3 covers 19 residues. CDR3 nucleotides: TGCGCCAGCAGTCATCTCTTCACGACAGGGTGGTATTGGGGCCAGCCCCAGCATTTT. Translated, it gives CASSHLFTTGWYWGQPQHF.

The rearrangement joins TRBV11-2 to TRBJ2-7; D is uncertain. Germline values: CDR1 SGHAT, CDR2 FQNNGV. The CDR3 consists of 12 residues. V lost 3 bases and J 3 bases, leaving 6 bases between the germline ends. As DNA, the CDR3 is TGTGCCAGCAGCTTGCACAGCTACGAGCAGTACTTC. Translated: CASSLHSYEQYF.

The J gene is TRBJ1-1, the V gene TRBV19, with D possibly matching TRBD1 (6 bases). The CDR3 totals 16 residues. With 2 bases removed from V and 0 bases from J, the gap between germline ends came to 13 bases. The V gene's germline CDR1 is LNHDA and CDR2 SQIVND (reference sequence). Written as DNA, the CDR3 is TGTGCCAGTAGTATAACAGGGACCAGGATGAACACTGAAGCTTTCTTT. Amino acid sequence: CASSITGTRMNTEAFF.

The CDR3 loop is CASGGTGTELYEQYF. For the CDR3, the DNA is TGTGCCAGCGGCGGGACCGGGACAGAGCTCTACGAGCAGTACTTC. The chain recombines TRBV25-1 with TRBJ2-7, with D tentatively TRBD1 (7 bases). V lost 8 bases and J 3 bases, leaving 20 bases between the germline ends. CDR1 is MGHDK, CDR2 SYGVNS, per germline. The length of the CDR3 is 15 residues.

The chain recombines TRBV9 with TRBJ2-5; TRBD2 aligns across 14 bases. V shed 4 bases, J shed 0 bases, and the junction held 8 bases outside the gene matches. Per germline, CDR1 SGDLS and CDR2 YYNGEE. CDR3 length: 18 residues. The CDR3 bases are TGTGCCAGCAGCCCACCGGGACTAGCGGGGGTTAACCAAGAGACCCAGTACTTC. It codes for CASSPPGLAGVNQETQYF.

The chain has TRBV5-1 and TRBJ2-1; the D is unclear. The CDR3 covers 12 residues. V shed 0 bases and J shed 12 bases, with 10 bases lying between them. From germline, CDR1 is SGHRS and CDR2 YFSETQ. The CDR3 reads CASSLDSLLQFF. Written as DNA, the CDR3 is TGCGCCAGCAGCTTGGACAGCCTGTTGCAGTTCTTC.

This chain connects TRBV28 to TRBJ2-7; no clear D. Trimming took off 3 bases at V and 4 bases at J, with 13 bases between the two ends. There are 14 residues in the CDR3. The germline V gene encodes CDR1 MDHEN and CDR2 SYDVKM. CDR3 bases: TGTGCCAGCAGTTTGGACCTCCGCCTTTACGAGCAGTACTTC. This sequence encodes CASSLDLRLYEQYF.

Here the CDR3 reads CATSRVRGLGFEQFF. CDR3 DNA: TGTGCCACCAGCAGAGTTCGGGGCTTGGGTTTTGAGCAGTTCTTC. The chain has TRBV15 and TRBJ2-1; D is tentatively TRBD1 or TRBD2 (5 bases each). The CDR3 spans 15 residues. Per germline, CDR1 LNHNV and CDR2 YYDKDF (reference sequence). Trimming removed 1 base from V and 9 bases from J, with 16 bases in between.

Concerning this clone itself: One junction end disagrees with the germline gene, perhaps due to a read error. The chain links TRBV6-8 to TRBJ2-1; D possibly corresponds to TRBD2 (6 bases). This CDR3 is 12 amino acids long. Germline V gives CDR1 MNHGY, CDR2 SAAAGT. For the CDR3, the DNA is TGTGCCAGCAGAGATCCGGGACGGGAGAGGCTCTTC. Translating it yields CASRDPGRERLF.

In regard to this clone: The sample carries other DNA sequences with the same CDR3. This chain connects TRBV5-1 to TRBJ2-7, with 9 nucleotides matching TRBD1. Looked up from germline, CDR1 is SGHRS and CDR2 is YFSETQ. This CDR3 is 15 amino acids long. Germline trimming cut 4 bases from V and 2 bases from J; bases unmatched to any gene: 7. The CDR3 sequence is CASSLPDRGPYEQYF. The DNA of the CDR3 is TGCGCCAGCAGCCTACCGGACAGGGGACCCTACGAGCAGTACTTC.

The rearrangement uses TRBV7-9 and TRBJ2-2; 7 bases line up with TRBD1. V lost 4 bases to trimming and J lost 6 bases; unmatched junction nucleotides: 2. CDR1 is SEHNR, CDR2 FQNEAQ, per germline (reference sequence). CDR3 length: 13 residues. The DNA for the CDR3 is TGTGCCAGCAGCTCACAGGGGCCCGGGGAGCTGTTTTTT. It yields the protein CASSSQGPGELFF.

The chain links TRBV30 to TRBJ1-5; D is undetermined. V was trimmed by 3 bases and J by 9 bases, leaving 15 bases between them. Germline lookup yields CDR1 GTSNPN and CDR2 SVGIG (reference sequence). The CDR3 extends over 13 amino acids. CDR3 region: CAWSLGTPAPQHF. In nucleotides, the CDR3 is TGTGCCTGGAGCTTAGGAACTCCGGCGCCCCAGCATTTT.

The chain links TRBV28 to TRBJ2-1, with D possibly matching TRBD2 (5 bases). Trimming took off 1 base at V and 8 bases at J, with 15 bases between the two ends. Germline V gives CDR1 MDHEN, CDR2 SYDVKM. The CDR3 has 15 amino acids. CDR3 bases: TGTGCCAGCAGTTTATCCGAGGATATTAGCGATGAGCAGTTCTTC. Its translation is CASSLSEDISDEQFF.

The chain combines TRBV28 with TRBJ1-2; D might be TRBD1 (5 bases). V lost 6 bases and J lost 6, with 17 bases in between. CDR3 length: 14 residues. Germline CDR1 and CDR2: MDHEN and SYDVKM. This chain's CDR3 is CASSFKWQGHGYTF. In nucleotides, the CDR3 is TGTGCCAGCAGCTTTAAGTGGCAGGGCCATGGCTACACCTTC.